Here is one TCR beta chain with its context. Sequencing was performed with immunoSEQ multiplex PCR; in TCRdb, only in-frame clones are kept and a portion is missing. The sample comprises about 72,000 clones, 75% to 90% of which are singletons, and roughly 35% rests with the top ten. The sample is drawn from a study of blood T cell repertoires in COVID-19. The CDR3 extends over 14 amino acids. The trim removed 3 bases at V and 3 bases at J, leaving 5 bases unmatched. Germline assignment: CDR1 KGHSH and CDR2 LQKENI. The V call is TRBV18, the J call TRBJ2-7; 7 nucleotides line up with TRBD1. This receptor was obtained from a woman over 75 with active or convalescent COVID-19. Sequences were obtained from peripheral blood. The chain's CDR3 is CASSPRGQIYEQYF. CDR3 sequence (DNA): TGTGCCAGCTCACCGAGGGGACAGATCTACGAGCAGTACTTC.